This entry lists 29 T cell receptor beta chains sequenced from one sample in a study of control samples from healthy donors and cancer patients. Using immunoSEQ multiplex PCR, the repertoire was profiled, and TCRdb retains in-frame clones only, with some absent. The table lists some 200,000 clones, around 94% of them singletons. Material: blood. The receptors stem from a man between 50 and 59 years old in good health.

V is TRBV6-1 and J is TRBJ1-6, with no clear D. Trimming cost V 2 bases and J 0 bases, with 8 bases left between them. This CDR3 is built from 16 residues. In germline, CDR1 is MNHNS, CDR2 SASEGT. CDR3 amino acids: CASSERVSSYNSPLHF. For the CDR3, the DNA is TGTGCCAGCAGTGAACGGGTGAGCTCCTATAATTCACCCCTCCACTTT.

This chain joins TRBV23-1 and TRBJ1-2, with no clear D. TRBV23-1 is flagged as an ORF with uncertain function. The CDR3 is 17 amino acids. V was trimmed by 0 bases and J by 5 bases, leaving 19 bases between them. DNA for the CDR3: TGCGCCAGCAGTCAATCGACCTCCGGGCCAGAGGGTTATGGCTACACCTTC. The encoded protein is CASSQSTSGPEGYGYTF.

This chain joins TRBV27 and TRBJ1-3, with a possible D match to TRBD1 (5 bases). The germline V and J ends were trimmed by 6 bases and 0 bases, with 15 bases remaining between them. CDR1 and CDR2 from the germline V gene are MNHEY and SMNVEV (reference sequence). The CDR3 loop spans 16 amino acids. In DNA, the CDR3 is TGTGCCAGCAGACCCTATGACAGCCACTCTGGAAACACCATATATTTT. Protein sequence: CASRPYDSHSGNTIYF.

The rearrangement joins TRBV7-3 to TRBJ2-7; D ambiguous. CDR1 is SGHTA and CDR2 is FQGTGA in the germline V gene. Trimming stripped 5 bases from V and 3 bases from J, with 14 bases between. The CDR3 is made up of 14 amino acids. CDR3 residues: CASSPQAGNYEQYF. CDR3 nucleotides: TGTGCCAGCAGCCCCCAAGCAGGAAACTACGAGCAGTACTTC.

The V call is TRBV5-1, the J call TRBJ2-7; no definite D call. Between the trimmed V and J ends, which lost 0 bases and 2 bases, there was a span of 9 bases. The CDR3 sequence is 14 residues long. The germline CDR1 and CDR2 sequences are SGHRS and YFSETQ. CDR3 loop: CASSLEPVTYEQYF. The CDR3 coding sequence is TGCGCCAGCAGCTTGGAACCGGTAACCTACGAGCAGTACTTC.

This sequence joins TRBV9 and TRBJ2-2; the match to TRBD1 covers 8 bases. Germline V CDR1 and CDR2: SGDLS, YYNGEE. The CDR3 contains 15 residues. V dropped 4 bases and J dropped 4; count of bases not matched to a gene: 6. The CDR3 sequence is CASSLDRVGTGELFF. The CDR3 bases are TGTGCCAGCAGCCTGGACAGGGTCGGCACCGGGGAGCTGTTTTTT.

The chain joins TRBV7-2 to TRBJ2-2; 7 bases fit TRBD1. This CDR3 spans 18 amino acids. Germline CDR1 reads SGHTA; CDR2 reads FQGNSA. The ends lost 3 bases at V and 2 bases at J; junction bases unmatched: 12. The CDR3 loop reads CASSFPWDSVGNTGELFF. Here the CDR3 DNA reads TGTGCCAGCAGCTTCCCCTGGGACAGCGTCGGAAACACCGGGGAGCTGTTTTTT.

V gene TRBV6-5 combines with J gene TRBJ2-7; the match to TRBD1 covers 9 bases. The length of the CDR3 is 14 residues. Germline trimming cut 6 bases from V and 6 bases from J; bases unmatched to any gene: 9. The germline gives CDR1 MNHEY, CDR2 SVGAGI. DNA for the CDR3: TGTGCCAGCAGCCGCTCCGGACAGGGGAGCGAGCAGTACTTC. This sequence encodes CASSRSGQGSEQYF.

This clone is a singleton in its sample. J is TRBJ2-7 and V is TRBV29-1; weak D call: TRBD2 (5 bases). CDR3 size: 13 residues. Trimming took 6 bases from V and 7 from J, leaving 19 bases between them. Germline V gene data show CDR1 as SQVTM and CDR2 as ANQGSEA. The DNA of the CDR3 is TGCAGCGTGCCCGGGCGGAGGTTTTTTGAGCAGTACGTC. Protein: CSVPGRRFFEQYV.

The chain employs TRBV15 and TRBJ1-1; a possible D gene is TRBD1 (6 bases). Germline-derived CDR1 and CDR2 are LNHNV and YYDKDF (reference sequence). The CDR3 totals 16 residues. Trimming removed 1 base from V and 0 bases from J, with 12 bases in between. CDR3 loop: CATSRGTGSMNTEAFF. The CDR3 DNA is TGTGCCACCAGCAGAGGTACAGGGTCGATGAACACTGAAGCTTTCTTT. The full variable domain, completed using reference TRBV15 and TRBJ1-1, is DAMVIQNPRYQVTQFGKPVTLSCSQTLNHNVMYWYQQKSSQAPKLLFHYYDKDFNNEADTPDNFQSRRPNTSFCFLDIRSPGLGDTAMYLCATSRGTGSMNTEAFFGQGTRLTVV.

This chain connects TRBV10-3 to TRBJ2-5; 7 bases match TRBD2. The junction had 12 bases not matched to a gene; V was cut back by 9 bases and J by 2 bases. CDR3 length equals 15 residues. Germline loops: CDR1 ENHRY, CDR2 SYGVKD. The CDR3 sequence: CAISLPGGRQETQYF. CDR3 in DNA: TGTGCCATTTCCCTCCCGGGGGGTCGTCAAGAGACCCAGTACTTC.

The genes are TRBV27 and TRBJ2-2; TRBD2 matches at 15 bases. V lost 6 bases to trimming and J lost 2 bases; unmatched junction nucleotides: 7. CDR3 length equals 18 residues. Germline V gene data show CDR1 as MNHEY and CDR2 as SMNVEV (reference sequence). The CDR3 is CASSWSGLAGGNTGELFF. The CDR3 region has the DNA TGTGCCAGCAGCTGGTCGGGACTAGCGGGGGGAAACACCGGGGAGCTGTTTTTT.

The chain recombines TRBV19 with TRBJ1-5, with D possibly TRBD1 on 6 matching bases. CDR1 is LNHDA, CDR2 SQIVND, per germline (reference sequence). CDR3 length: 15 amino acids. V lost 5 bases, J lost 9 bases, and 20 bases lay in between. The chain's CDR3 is CASSPELRGPGPQHF. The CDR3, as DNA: TGTGCCAGTAGTCCGGAACTTCGGGGGCCAGGGCCCCAGCATTTT.

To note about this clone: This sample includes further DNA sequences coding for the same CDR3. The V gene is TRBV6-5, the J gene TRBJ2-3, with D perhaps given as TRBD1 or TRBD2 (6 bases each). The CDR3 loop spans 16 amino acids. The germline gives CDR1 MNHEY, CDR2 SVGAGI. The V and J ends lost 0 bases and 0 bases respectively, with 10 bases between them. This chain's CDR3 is CASSYSSGASTDTQYF. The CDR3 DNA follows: TGTGCCAGCAGTTACTCGTCGGGGGCTAGCACAGATACGCAGTATTTT.

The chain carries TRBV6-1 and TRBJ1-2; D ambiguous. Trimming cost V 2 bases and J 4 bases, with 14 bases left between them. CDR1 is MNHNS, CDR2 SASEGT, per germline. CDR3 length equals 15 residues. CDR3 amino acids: CASSESGQGIYGYTF. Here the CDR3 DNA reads TGTGCCAGCAGTGAATCCGGGCAAGGGATCTATGGCTACACCTTC.

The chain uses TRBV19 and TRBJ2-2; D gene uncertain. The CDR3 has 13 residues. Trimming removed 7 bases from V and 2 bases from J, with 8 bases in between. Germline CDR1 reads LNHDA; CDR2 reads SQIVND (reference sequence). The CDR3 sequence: CASTFYNTGELFF. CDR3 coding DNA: TGTGCCAGTACCTTTTACAACACCGGGGAGCTGTTTTTT.

CDR3 sequence: CASSQLTAVGNTIYF. CDR3 nucleotides: TGCGCCAGCAGCCAACTGACAGCGGTCGGAAACACCATATATTTT. The chain carries TRBV4-3 and TRBJ1-3; D is possibly TRBD1 (5 bases). Germline CDR1 is LGHNA and CDR2 is YSLEER. This CDR3 has 15 residues. The V gene lost 2 bases and the J gene lost 4 bases, with 12 bases spanning the gap.

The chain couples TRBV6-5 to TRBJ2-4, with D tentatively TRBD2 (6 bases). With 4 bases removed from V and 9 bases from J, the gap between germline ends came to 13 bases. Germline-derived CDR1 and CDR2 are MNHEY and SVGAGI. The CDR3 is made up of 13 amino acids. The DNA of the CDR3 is TGTGCCAGCAGTTTCCCGGGACTGGGCATTCAGTACTTC. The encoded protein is CASSFPGLGIQYF.

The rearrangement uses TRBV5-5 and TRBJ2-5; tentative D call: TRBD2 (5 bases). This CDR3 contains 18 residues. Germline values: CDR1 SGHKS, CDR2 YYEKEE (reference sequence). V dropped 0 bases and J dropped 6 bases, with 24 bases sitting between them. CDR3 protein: CASSLERFRTPERKTQYF. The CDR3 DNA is TGTGCCAGCAGCTTGGAGCGGTTCCGGACCCCTGAACGAAAGACCCAGTACTTC.

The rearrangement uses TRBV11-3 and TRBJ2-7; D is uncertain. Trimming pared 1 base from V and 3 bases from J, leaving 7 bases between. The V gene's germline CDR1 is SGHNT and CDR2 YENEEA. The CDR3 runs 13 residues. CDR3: CASSLGQNYEQYF. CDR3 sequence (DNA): TGTGCCAGCAGCTTAGGCCAAAACTACGAGCAGTACTTC.

CDR3 bases: TGTGCCAGCAGTTCCCGAGACAGACATTCACCCCTCCACTTT. This encodes CASSSRDRHSPLHF. The chain joins TRBV6-2 or TRBV6-3 to TRBJ1-6; maybe TRBD1 (5 bases). The germline CDR1 and CDR2 sequences are MNHEY and SVGEGT. V was trimmed by 4 bases and J by 8 bases, leaving 12 bases between them. The CDR3 extends over 14 amino acids.

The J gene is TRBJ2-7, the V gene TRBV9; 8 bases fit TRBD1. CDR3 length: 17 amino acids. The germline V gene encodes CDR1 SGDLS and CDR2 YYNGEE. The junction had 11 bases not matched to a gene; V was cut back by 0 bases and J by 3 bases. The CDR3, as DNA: TGTGCCAGCAGCGTAGATTTGGACAGGGTTACCAACTACGAGCAGTACGTC. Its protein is CASSVDLDRVTNYEQYV.

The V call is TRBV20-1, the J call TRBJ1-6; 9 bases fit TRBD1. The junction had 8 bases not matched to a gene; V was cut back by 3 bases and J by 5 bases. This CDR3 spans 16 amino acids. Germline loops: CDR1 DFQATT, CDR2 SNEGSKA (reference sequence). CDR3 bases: TGCAGTGCTAGTGGGGGACAGGGTCTTGATAATTCACCCCTCCACTTT. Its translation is CSASGGQGLDNSPLHF.

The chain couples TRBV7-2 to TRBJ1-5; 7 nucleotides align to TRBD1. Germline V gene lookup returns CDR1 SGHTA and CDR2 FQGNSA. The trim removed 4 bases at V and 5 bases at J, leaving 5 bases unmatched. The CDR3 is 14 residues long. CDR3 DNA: TGTGCCAGCAGCTACCGGACAGGATATCAGCCCCAGCATTTT. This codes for CASSYRTGYQPQHF.

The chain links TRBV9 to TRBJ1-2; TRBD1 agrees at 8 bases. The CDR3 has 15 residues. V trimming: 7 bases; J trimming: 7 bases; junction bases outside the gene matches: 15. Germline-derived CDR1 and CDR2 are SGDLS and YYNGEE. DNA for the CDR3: TGTGCCAGCGCCACTGGACAGGGACAGGCTGCTGGCTACACCTTC. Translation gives CASATGQGQAAGYTF.

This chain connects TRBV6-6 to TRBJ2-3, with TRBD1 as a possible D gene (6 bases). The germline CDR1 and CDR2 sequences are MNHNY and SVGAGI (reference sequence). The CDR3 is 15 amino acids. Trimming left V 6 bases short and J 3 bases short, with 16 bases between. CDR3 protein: CASSLPQGLTDTQYF. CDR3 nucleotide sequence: TGTGCCAGCAGCCTCCCGCAGGGGTTGACAGATACGCAGTATTTT.

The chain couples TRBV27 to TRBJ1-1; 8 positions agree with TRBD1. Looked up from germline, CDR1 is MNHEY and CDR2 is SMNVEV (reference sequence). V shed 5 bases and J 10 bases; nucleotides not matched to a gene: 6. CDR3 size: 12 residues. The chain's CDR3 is CASSIQGAGAFF. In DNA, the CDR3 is TGTGCCAGCAGTATCCAGGGGGCAGGAGCTTTCTTT.

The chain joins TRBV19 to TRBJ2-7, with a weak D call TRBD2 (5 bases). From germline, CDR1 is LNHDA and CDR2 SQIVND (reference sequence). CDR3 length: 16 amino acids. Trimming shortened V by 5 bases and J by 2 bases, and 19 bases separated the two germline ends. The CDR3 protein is CASSAHLLDQTYEQYF. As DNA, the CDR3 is TGTGCCAGTAGTGCCCACCTACTAGATCAGACCTACGAGCAGTACTTC. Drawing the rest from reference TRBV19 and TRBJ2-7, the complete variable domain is DGGITQSPKYLFRKEGQNVTLSCEQNLNHDAMYWYRQDPGQGLRLIYYSQIVNDFQKGDIAEGYSVSREKKESFPLTVTSAQKNPTAFYLCASSAHLLDQTYEQYFGPGTRLTVT.

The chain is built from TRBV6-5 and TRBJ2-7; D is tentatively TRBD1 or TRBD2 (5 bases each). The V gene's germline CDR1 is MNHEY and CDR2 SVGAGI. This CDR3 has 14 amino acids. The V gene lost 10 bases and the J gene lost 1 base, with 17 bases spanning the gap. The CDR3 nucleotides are TGTGCCATATCTACCGGGACGCAGTCCTACGAGCAGTACGTC. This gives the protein CAISTGTQSYEQYV.